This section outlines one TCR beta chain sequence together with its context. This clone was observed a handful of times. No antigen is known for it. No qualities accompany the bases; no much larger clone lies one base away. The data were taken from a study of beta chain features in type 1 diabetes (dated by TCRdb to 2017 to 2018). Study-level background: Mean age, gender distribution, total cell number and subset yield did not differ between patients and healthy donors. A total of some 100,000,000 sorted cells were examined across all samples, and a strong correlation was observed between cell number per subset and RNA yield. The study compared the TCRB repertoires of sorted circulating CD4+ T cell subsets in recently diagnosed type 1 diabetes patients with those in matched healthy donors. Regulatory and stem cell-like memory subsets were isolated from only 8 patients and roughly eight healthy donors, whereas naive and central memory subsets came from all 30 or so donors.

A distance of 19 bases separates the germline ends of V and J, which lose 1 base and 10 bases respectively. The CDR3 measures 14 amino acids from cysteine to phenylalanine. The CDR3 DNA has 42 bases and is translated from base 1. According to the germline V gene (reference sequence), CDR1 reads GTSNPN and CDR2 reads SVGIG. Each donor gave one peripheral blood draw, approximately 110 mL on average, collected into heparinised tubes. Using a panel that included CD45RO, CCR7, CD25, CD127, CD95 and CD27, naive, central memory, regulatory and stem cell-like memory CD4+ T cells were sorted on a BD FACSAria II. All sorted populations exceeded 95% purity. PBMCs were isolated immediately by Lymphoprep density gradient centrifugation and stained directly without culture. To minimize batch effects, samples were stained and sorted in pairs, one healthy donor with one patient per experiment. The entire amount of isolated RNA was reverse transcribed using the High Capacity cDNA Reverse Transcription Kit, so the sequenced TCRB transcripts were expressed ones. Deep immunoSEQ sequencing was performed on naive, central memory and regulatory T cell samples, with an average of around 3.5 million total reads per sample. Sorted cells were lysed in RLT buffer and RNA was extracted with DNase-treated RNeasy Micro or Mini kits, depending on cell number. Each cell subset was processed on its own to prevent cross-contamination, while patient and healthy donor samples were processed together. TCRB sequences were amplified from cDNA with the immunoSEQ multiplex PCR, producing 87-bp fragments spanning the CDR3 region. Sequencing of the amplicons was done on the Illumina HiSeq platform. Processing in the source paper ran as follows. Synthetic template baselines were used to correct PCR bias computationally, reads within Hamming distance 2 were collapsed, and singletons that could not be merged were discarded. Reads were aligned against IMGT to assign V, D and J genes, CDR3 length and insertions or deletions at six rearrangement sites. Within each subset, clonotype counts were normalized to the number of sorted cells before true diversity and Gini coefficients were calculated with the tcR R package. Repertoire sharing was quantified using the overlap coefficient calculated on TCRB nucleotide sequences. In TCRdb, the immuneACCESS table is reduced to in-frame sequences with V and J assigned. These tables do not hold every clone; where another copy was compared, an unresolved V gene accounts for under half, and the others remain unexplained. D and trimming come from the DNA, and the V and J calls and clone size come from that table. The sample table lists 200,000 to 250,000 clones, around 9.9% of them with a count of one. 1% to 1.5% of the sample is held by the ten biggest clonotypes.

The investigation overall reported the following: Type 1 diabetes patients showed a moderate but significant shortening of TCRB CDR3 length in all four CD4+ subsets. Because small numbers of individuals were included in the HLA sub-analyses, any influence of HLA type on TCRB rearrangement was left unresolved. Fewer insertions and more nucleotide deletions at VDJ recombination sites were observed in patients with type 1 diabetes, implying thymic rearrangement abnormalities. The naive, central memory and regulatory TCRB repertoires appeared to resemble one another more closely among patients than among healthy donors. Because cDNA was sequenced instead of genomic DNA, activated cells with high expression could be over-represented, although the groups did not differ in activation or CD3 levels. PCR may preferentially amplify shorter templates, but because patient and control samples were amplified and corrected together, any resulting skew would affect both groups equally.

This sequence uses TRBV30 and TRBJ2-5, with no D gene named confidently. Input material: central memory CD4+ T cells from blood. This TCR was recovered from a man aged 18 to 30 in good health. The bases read TGTGCCTGGAGTGCCCCCTCCGAAATGAGGTTCCAGTACTTC. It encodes CAWSAPSEMRFQYF.